Presented here are 3 T cell receptor beta chains from one specimen sequenced in a study of T-cell reconstitution after alpha-beta-depleted transplantation in children (dated by TCRdb to the mid-2010s). This specimen's treatment or condition label, per the study, means: allogeneic hematopoietic cell transplantation with graft depleted of TCRalphabeta T cells and CD19 B cells. Receptor amplification or capture employed PCR. TCRdb records Illumina HiSeq 2500 as the sequencer. To normalize quantification of the TCRbeta repertoire, the TCR libraries were built with molecular barcoding that relied on unique molecular identifiers. The public reads were reanalyzed by TCRdb: fastp trimming at Q25, MiXCR alignment, in-frame beta chains only. Rows with a matching CDR3 protein are joined into one entry that keeps the most common DNA and genes. This sample lists 610,000 or so distinct CDR3 sequences; more than 20% were detected once. Of the sample, about a third falls within the top ten clones.

The sequencing here drew on PBMCs, taken before TCRalphabeta/CD19-depleted stem cell transplant. These receptors were obtained from a boy under two years old with Wiskott-Aldrich syndrome, due to receive a stem cell transplant.

The chain recombines TRBV19 with TRBJ2-2, with 10 bases identical to TRBD1. CDR3 length: 15 residues. Germline V lookup: CDR1 LNHDA, CDR2 SQIVND (reference sequence). After removal of 7 bases from V and 4 bases from J, the junction contained 6 bases not matched to a gene. In nucleotides, the CDR3 is TGTGCCAGTATCGCGGGACAGGGGTCCACCGGGGAGCTGTTTTTT. Residues: CASIAGQGSTGELFF.

The chain couples TRBV2 to TRBJ2-7; the D gene is possibly TRBD1 (5 bases). This CDR3 has 14 amino acids. The V gene lost 6 bases and the J gene lost 5 bases, with 17 bases spanning the gap. The germline V gene encodes CDR1 SNHLY and CDR2 FYNNEI. The CDR3 reads CASRKGQGVDEQYF. As DNA, the CDR3 is TGTGCCAGCAGGAAGGGCCAGGGTGTCGACGAGCAGTACTTC.

The table lists this clonotype with a few counts. V gene TRBV5-1 combines with J gene TRBJ2-1, with D perhaps matching TRBD1 (6 bases). This CDR3 has 15 residues. Germline CDR1 and CDR2: SGHRS and YFSETQ. The V gene lost 5 bases and the J gene lost 9 bases, with 21 bases spanning the gap. The CDR3 is CASRKQGRIEFEQFF. CDR3 in DNA: TGCGCCAGCAGGAAACAGGGCAGAATCGAATTTGAGCAGTTCTTC.